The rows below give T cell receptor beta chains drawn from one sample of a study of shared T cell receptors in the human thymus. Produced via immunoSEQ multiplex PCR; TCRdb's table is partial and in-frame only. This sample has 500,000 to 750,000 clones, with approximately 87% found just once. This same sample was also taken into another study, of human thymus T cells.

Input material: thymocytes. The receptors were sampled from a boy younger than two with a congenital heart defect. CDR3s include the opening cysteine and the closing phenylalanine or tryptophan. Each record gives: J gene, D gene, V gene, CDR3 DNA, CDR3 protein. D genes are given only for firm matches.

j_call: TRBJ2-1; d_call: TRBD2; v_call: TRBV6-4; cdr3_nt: TGTGCCAGCAGTGACTTAGCGGGAGGGGACAATGAGCAGTTCTTC; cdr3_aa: CASSDLAGGDNEQFF
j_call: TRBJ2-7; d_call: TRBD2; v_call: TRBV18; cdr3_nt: TGTGCCAGCTCACCACGGAACGGGAGGGATAACGAGCAGTACTTC; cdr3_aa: CASSPRNGRDNEQYF
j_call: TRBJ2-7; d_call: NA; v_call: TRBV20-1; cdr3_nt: TGCAGTGCTAGTTATACCCGGGAGCAGTACTTC; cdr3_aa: CSASYTREQYF
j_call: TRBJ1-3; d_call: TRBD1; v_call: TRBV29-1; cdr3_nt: TGCAGCGCCGGGACAGGGGGATCTGGAAACACCATATATTTT; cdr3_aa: CSAGTGGSGNTIYF
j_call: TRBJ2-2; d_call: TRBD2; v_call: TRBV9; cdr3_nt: TGTGCCAGCAGCGTAGTGGGAGGGAGCACCGGGGAGCTGTTTTTT; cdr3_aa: CASSVVGGSTGELFF
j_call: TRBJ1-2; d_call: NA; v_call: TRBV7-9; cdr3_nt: TGTGCCAGCAGCTCGTCCTTTGAGGGCATCTTAATGAACGACTATGGCTACACCTTC; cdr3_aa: CASSSSFEGILMNDYGYTF
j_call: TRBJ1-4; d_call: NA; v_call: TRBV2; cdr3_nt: TGTGCCAGCATCGGGGGGGATGAAAAACTGTTTTTT; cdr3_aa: CASIGGDEKLFF
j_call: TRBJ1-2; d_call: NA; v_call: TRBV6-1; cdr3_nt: TGTGCCAGCAGTGAAGCACATCGGGATTATGGCTATGGCTACACCTTC; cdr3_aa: CASSEAHRDYGYGYTF
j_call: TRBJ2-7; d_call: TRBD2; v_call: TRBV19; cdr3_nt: TGTGCCAGAGGGTCGGGAGGGTCCCGCCCCAAGTTAGGGTCCTACGAGCAGTACTTC; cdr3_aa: CARGSGGSRPKLGSYEQYF
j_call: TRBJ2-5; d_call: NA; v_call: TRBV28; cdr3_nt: TGTGCCAGCAGTCCCCCGCCAAGGGGCCGAGAGACCCAGTACTTC; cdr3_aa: CASSPPPRGRETQYF
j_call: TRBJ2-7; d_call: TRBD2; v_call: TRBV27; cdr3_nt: TGTGCCAGCAGTTTACTGGGCGGGAGCTCCTACGAGCAGTACTTC; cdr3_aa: CASSLLGGSSYEQYF
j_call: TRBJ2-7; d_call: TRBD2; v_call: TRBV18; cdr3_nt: TGTGCCAGCTCACGCTATAGCGGGAGGGCATGGAACGAGCAGTACTTC; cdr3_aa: CASSRYSGRAWNEQYF
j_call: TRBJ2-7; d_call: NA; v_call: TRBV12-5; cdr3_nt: TGTGCTAGTGGTTTGGTACCCGGGCACGACGAAGCGGCCTTCTACGAGCAGTACTTC; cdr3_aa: CASGLVPGHDEAAFYEQYF